Below, one TCR beta chain is given with its context. Trimming removed 1 base from V and 4 bases from J; junction bases left unmatched: 7. The CDR3 extends over 16 amino acids. Germline CDR1 reads SGHNT; CDR2 reads YENEEA. The data belong to a study of shared clonotypes between healthy human individuals. At a deep level, the assay was run. For each subset, genomic DNA was distributed in equal portions over several immunoSEQ plates. As originally analysed: With immunoSEQ giving junction-only sequences and no quality scores, filtering differed. Generated by immunoSEQ multiplex PCR, the TCRdb table keeps only in-frame clones and is missing some. That table supplies the V and J calls and clone size; D and trimming were determined from the DNA. Among about half a million clones, 75% to 85% were seen once, and the ten largest hold roughly 13%.

Sequences were obtained from PBMCs. The sequence was collected from a woman between 35 and 50 years old in good health. Some clones in this sample may be carry-over from other donors' samples. J is TRBJ2-5 and V is TRBV11-3, with 9 bases lining up with TRBD2. Here the CDR3 reads CASSLGAGGTVETQYF. The CDR3 DNA reads TGTGCCAGCAGCTTAGGAGCGGGAGGCACTGTAGAGACCCAGTACTTC. The complete variable domain, with remaining parts taken from reference TRBV11-3 and TRBJ2-5, reads EAGVVQSPRYKIIEKKQPVAFWCNPISGHNTLYWYLQNLGQGPELLIRYENEEAVDDSQLPKDRFSAERLKGVDSTLKIQPAELGDSAVYLCASSLGAGGTVETQYFGPGTRLLVL.